A selection of T cell receptor beta chains follows, all from one sample in a study of PD-L1 blockade in urothelial cancer. Data came from immunoSEQ multiplex PCR; TCRdb stores just in-frame clones and leaves some out. The profile shows around 130,000 clones, about 88% of them singletons. The sample consisted of PBMCs, taken around atezolizumab (anti-PD-L1) treatment. These receptors all stem from a middle-aged man with urothelial cancer. CDR3s include the opening cysteine and the closing phenylalanine or tryptophan. Each record gives: V gene, clone size, J gene, D gene, CDR3 protein, CDR3 DNA. A D gene is named only where the DNA matches it firmly. Size is stated for part of the rows, as once, few or many counts, or as a class when the clone is expanded.

V gene: TRBV2
clone size: -
J gene: TRBJ2-5
D gene: -
CDR3 protein: CASSDYRERETQYF
CDR3 DNA: TGTGCCAGCAGTGATTACAGGGAAAGAGAGACCCAGTACTTC

V gene: TRBV11-2
clone size: -
J gene: TRBJ2-1
D gene: -
CDR3 protein: CASSFRLNNEQFF
CDR3 DNA: TGTGCCAGCAGCTTCAGACTAAACAATGAGCAGTTCTTC

V gene: TRBV4-1
clone size: -
J gene: TRBJ1-2
D gene: -
CDR3 protein: CASSQDLGRAYGYTF
CDR3 DNA: TGCGCCAGCAGCCAAGATCTAGGCAGGGCCTATGGCTACACCTTC

V gene: TRBV19
clone size: -
J gene: TRBJ1-1
D gene: -
CDR3 protein: CASSPWVGGATEAFF
CDR3 DNA: TGTGCCAGTAGTCCTTGGGTAGGGGGGGCCACTGAAGCTTTCTTT

V gene: TRBV7-6
clone size: -
J gene: TRBJ2-5
D gene: -
CDR3 protein: CASSGWSGDSWTQYF
CDR3 DNA: TGTGCCAGCTCGGGATGGTCCGGAGATAGTTGGACCCAGTACTTC

V gene: TRBV5-4
clone size: -
J gene: TRBJ2-3
D gene: TRBD2
CDR3 protein: CASSLGSSGPTDTQYF
CDR3 DNA: TGTGCCAGCAGCTTGGGGTCTAGCGGACCCACAGATACGCAGTATTTT

V gene: TRBV6-5
clone size: -
J gene: TRBJ2-7
D gene: TRBD2
CDR3 protein: CASSYAGVYYEQYF
CDR3 DNA: TGTGCCAGCAGTTATGCGGGAGTATATTACGAGCAGTACTTC

V gene: TRBV4-1
clone size: once
J gene: TRBJ1-2
D gene: TRBD1
CDR3 protein: CASSHRQGNYGYTF
CDR3 DNA: TGCGCCAGCAGCCATCGACAGGGCAACTATGGCTACACCTTC

V gene: TRBV28
clone size: -
J gene: TRBJ2-1
D gene: TRBD1
CDR3 protein: CASTPGQGAYNEQFF
CDR3 DNA: TGTGCCAGCACCCCCGGGCAGGGGGCCTACAATGAGCAGTTCTTC

V gene: TRBV5-1
clone size: few
J gene: TRBJ2-5
D gene: TRBD2
CDR3 protein: CASSLGTSETQYF
CDR3 DNA: TGCGCCAGCAGCTTGGGGACTAGCGAGACCCAGTACTTC

V gene: TRBV9
clone size: -
J gene: TRBJ2-2
D gene: TRBD1
CDR3 protein: CASSEQGANTGELFF
CDR3 DNA: TGTGCCAGCAGCGAACAGGGGGCGAACACCGGGGAGCTGTTTTTT

V gene: TRBV21-1
clone size: -
J gene: TRBJ2-7
D gene: -
CDR3 protein: CASSGRQGLNEQYF
CDR3 DNA: TGTGCCAGCAGCGGAAGACAGGGACTCAACGAGCAGTACTTC

V gene: TRBV19
clone size: -
J gene: TRBJ1-2
D gene: -
CDR3 protein: CASSISQAQGYTF
CDR3 DNA: TGTGCCAGTAGTATCTCTCAGGCACAGGGCTACACCTTC

V gene: TRBV5-1
clone size: -
J gene: TRBJ2-1
D gene: -
CDR3 protein: CASAPTRSNEQFF
CDR3 DNA: TGCGCCAGCGCCCCGACTAGAAGCAATGAGCAGTTCTTC

V gene: TRBV28
clone size: -
J gene: TRBJ1-1
D gene: TRBD1
CDR3 protein: CASSPINRGGTEAFF
CDR3 DNA: TGTGCCAGCAGTCCGATTAACAGGGGTGGTACTGAAGCTTTCTTT

V gene: TRBV5-6
clone size: -
J gene: TRBJ1-2
D gene: TRBD1
CDR3 protein: CASRGNEGARYGYTF
CDR3 DNA: TGTGCCAGCAGGGGGAACGAGGGGGCCCGCTATGGCTACACCTTC

V gene: TRBV5-1
clone size: -
J gene: TRBJ2-5
D gene: -
CDR3 protein: CASSLAGEQYF
CDR3 DNA: TGCGCCAGCAGCTTGGCCGGGGAGCAGTACTTC

V gene: TRBV11-2
clone size: few
J gene: TRBJ2-3
D gene: TRBD2
CDR3 protein: CASSLGLAGATDTQYF
CDR3 DNA: TGTGCCAGCAGTCTTGGACTAGCGGGAGCCACAGATACGCAGTATTTT

V gene: TRBV4-1
clone size: -
J gene: TRBJ2-7
D gene: -
CDR3 protein: CASSQDSGGLYEQYF
CDR3 DNA: TGCGCCAGCAGCCAAGACTCTGGCGGTCTCTACGAGCAGTACTTC

V gene: TRBV18
clone size: -
J gene: TRBJ1-1
D gene: -
CDR3 protein: CASSPPGLVVGTEAFF
CDR3 DNA: TGTGCCAGCTCACCCCCGGGTCTCGTCGTCGGCACTGAAGCTTTCTTT

V gene: TRBV5-5
clone size: -
J gene: TRBJ2-3
D gene: -
CDR3 protein: CASSLGGTQNTDTQYF
CDR3 DNA: TGTGCCAGCAGCTTGGGGGGCACGCAAAACACAGATACGCAGTATTTT

V gene: TRBV6-1
clone size: -
J gene: TRBJ1-1
D gene: TRBD1
CDR3 protein: CASSKDRVNTEAFF
CDR3 DNA: TGTGCCAGCAGTAAGGACAGGGTGAACACTGAAGCTTTCTTT

V gene: TRBV30
clone size: -
J gene: TRBJ2-7
D gene: -
CDR3 protein: CAWSVNSGYEQYF
CDR3 DNA: TGTGCCTGGAGTGTAAATAGCGGCTACGAGCAGTACTTC

V gene: TRBV21-1
clone size: -
J gene: TRBJ1-6
D gene: -
CDR3 protein: CASSKDEGVSYNSPLHF
CDR3 DNA: TGTGCCAGCAGCAAAGACGAGGGGGTGTCCTATAATTCACCCCTCCACTTT

V gene: TRBV27
clone size: -
J gene: TRBJ1-4
D gene: -
CDR3 protein: CASRSNRVTNEKLFF
CDR3 DNA: TGTGCCAGCAGATCAAACAGGGTTACTAATGAAAAACTGTTTTTT

V gene: TRBV7-9
clone size: -
J gene: TRBJ2-3
D gene: -
CDR3 protein: CASSLSGQGGDTQYF
CDR3 DNA: TGTGCCAGCAGCTTAAGTGGCCAGGGAGGAGATACGCAGTATTTT

V gene: TRBV5-1
clone size: few
J gene: TRBJ1-1
D gene: -
CDR3 protein: CASANGGANTEAFF
CDR3 DNA: TGCGCCAGCGCCAACGGGGGGGCGAACACTGAAGCTTTCTTT

V gene: TRBV18
clone size: -
J gene: TRBJ1-1
D gene: -
CDR3 protein: CASSPGLQGMNTEAFF
CDR3 DNA: TGTGCCAGCTCACCAGGGTTGCAGGGGATGAACACTGAAGCTTTCTTT

V gene: TRBV5-1
clone size: once
J gene: TRBJ2-6
D gene: -
CDR3 protein: CASSQQGFIANVLTF
CDR3 DNA: TGCGCCAGCAGCCAACAGGGTTTTATAGCCAACGTCCTGACTTTC

V gene: TRBV28
clone size: -
J gene: TRBJ1-4
D gene: TRBD1
CDR3 protein: CASSPDRGLRTNEKLFF
CDR3 DNA: TGTGCCAGCAGTCCGGACAGGGGATTAAGAACTAATGAAAAACTGTTTTTT

V gene: TRBV28
clone size: -
J gene: TRBJ2-7
D gene: TRBD1
CDR3 protein: CASSQTGTGVYEQYF
CDR3 DNA: TGTGCCAGCAGTCAAACCGGGACAGGGGTCTACGAGCAGTACTTC

V gene: TRBV5-6
clone size: -
J gene: TRBJ1-6
D gene: -
CDR3 protein: CASSPINSPLHF
CDR3 DNA: TGTGCCAGCAGCCCTATTAATTCACCCCTCCACTTT

V gene: TRBV10-3
clone size: -
J gene: TRBJ2-5
D gene: TRBD1
CDR3 protein: CAISGQGAETQYF
CDR3 DNA: TGTGCCATCAGTGGGCAGGGGGCCGAGACCCAGTACTTC

V gene: TRBV10-1
clone size: -
J gene: TRBJ1-1
D gene: -
CDR3 protein: CASSEGQLNTEAFF
CDR3 DNA: TGCGCCAGCAGTGAGGGACAGCTGAACACTGAAGCTTTCTTT

V gene: TRBV18
clone size: -
J gene: TRBJ2-6
D gene: TRBD2
CDR3 protein: CASSRSSGRVSGANVLTF
CDR3 DNA: TGTGCCAGCTCACGGTCCAGCGGGAGGGTCTCTGGGGCCAACGTCCTGACTTTC

V gene: TRBV2
clone size: -
J gene: TRBJ1-4
D gene: -
CDR3 protein: CASSEASGGYEKLFF
CDR3 DNA: TGTGCCAGCAGTGAAGCCTCGGGGGGGTATGAAAAACTGTTTTTT

V gene: TRBV5-1
clone size: -
J gene: TRBJ2-7
D gene: TRBD2
CDR3 protein: CASSLVGGRSEQYF
CDR3 DNA: TGCGCCAGCAGCTTGGTTGGCGGGAGATCGGAGCAGTACTTC

V gene: TRBV11-3
clone size: -
J gene: TRBJ2-1
D gene: TRBD2
CDR3 protein: CASSSGTSGLNEEQFF
CDR3 DNA: TGTGCCAGTAGTTCCGGGACTAGCGGCCTGAATGAGGAGCAGTTCTTC

V gene: TRBV28
clone size: -
J gene: TRBJ2-2
D gene: -
CDR3 protein: CASMEGVGELFF
CDR3 DNA: TGTGCCAGCATGGAGGGAGTCGGGGAGCTGTTTTTT

V gene: TRBV5-4
clone size: -
J gene: TRBJ1-2
D gene: TRBD1
CDR3 protein: CASSPTGVGANYGYTF
CDR3 DNA: TGTGCCAGCAGCCCGACAGGGGTGGGAGCTAACTATGGCTACACCTTC

V gene: TRBV6-6
clone size: -
J gene: TRBJ1-2
D gene: -
CDR3 protein: CASSPTASYGYTF
CDR3 DNA: TGTGCCAGCAGTCCGACAGCTTCCTATGGCTACACCTTC

V gene: TRBV11-3
clone size: -
J gene: TRBJ2-1
D gene: -
CDR3 protein: CASSLTEGRNEQFF
CDR3 DNA: TGTGCCAGCAGCTTAACGGAGGGCCGGAATGAGCAGTTCTTC

V gene: TRBV28
clone size: -
J gene: TRBJ1-1
D gene: -
CDR3 protein: CASSLDWVWGGARTEAFF
CDR3 DNA: TGTGCCAGCAGTTTGGATTGGGTTTGGGGAGGGGCGAGGACTGAAGCTTTCTTT

V gene: TRBV27
clone size: -
J gene: TRBJ2-7
D gene: TRBD1
CDR3 protein: CASSLWTGGYEQYF
CDR3 DNA: TGTGCCAGCAGTTTATGGACAGGGGGCTACGAGCAGTACTTC

V gene: TRBV19
clone size: few
J gene: TRBJ1-1
D gene: TRBD1
CDR3 protein: CASSIARTGHTEAFF
CDR3 DNA: TGTGCCAGTAGTATAGCCCGGACAGGGCACACTGAAGCTTTCTTT

V gene: TRBV27
clone size: -
J gene: TRBJ2-1
D gene: -
CDR3 protein: CASSPPRARTSANEQFF
CDR3 DNA: TGTGCCAGCAGTCCCCCGCGGGCCCGCACTTCGGCCAATGAGCAGTTCTTC

V gene: TRBV7-9
clone size: -
J gene: TRBJ2-5
D gene: TRBD1
CDR3 protein: CASSRQGAPQETQYF
CDR3 DNA: TGTGCCAGCAGCAGACAGGGGGCGCCCCAAGAGACCCAGTACTTC

V gene: TRBV27
clone size: -
J gene: TRBJ2-1
D gene: -
CDR3 protein: CASSFRFQGVGEQFF
CDR3 DNA: TGTGCCAGCAGTTTCCGGTTCCAGGGCGTGGGTGAGCAGTTCTTC

V gene: TRBV5-6
clone size: -
J gene: TRBJ2-2
D gene: -
CDR3 protein: CASTPPGARGLTGELFF
CDR3 DNA: TGTGCCAGCACCCCACCAGGGGCCAGGGGTTTAACCGGGGAGCTGTTTTTT

V gene: TRBV28
clone size: -
J gene: TRBJ2-1
D gene: -
CDR3 protein: CASNPPLGLGGGPYNEQFF
CDR3 DNA: TGTGCCAGCAACCCCCCCCTGGGTTTGGGGGGAGGACCTTACAATGAGCAGTTCTTC

V gene: TRBV28
clone size: -
J gene: TRBJ1-1
D gene: -
CDR3 protein: CASSTTGLNTEAFF
CDR3 DNA: TGTGCCAGCAGTACAACAGGGTTAAACACTGAAGCTTTCTTT

V gene: TRBV6-4
clone size: -
J gene: TRBJ1-2
D gene: -
CDR3 protein: CASSPDTGNYGYTF
CDR3 DNA: TGTGCCAGCAGTCCGGACACAGGGAACTATGGCTACACCTTC

V gene: TRBV6-1
clone size: -
J gene: TRBJ2-1
D gene: TRBD2
CDR3 protein: CASNLLAGSYNEQFF
CDR3 DNA: TGTGCCAGCAATTTACTAGCGGGGTCCTACAATGAGCAGTTCTTC

V gene: TRBV18
clone size: -
J gene: TRBJ2-1
D gene: TRBD1
CDR3 protein: CASSQTNAGTGLGNEQFF
CDR3 DNA: TGTGCCAGCTCACAAACCAACGCGGGGACAGGGTTAGGCAATGAGCAGTTCTTC

V gene: TRBV5-6
clone size: -
J gene: TRBJ1-1
D gene: -
CDR3 protein: CASSLASSSSRGSEAFF
CDR3 DNA: TGTGCCAGCAGCTTGGCCAGTTCGAGCTCTCGGGGGTCTGAAGCTTTCTTT